One and the same sample provided the 23 T cell receptor beta chains below, sequenced in a study of blood T cell repertoires in COVID-19. Profiled with immunoSEQ multiplex PCR; TCRdb holds only in-frame clones, not every one. The sample yields fewer than 80,000 clones, around 80% seen once. The material sequenced was peripheral blood. The receptors were sampled from a human donor in a cohort sampled during active COVID-19.

There are a few counts of this clone. V is TRBV5-1 and J is TRBJ1-1, with D perhaps matching TRBD1 (6 bases). Germline CDR1 is SGHRS and CDR2 is YFSETQ. Trimming shortened V by 4 bases and J by 0 bases, and 10 bases separated the two germline ends. The CDR3 is 14 amino acids. CDR3 residues: CASSDQGLNTEAFF. As DNA, the CDR3 is TGCGCCAGCAGCGACCAGGGGTTGAACACTGAAGCTTTCTTT.

This clone has a handful of counts. V is TRBV3-1 (or the pseudogene TRBV3-2) and J is TRBJ1-4; tentatively, D is TRBD1 (6 bases). Germline V CDR1 and CDR2: LGHDT, YNNKEL (reference sequence). This CDR3 comprises 15 residues. Trimming took 4 bases from V and 8 from J, leaving 17 bases between them. CDR3 sequence reads: CASSLRRAGEEKLFF. The CDR3 nucleotides read TGTGCCAGCAGCCTCAGACGAGCAGGGGAGGAAAAACTGTTTTTT.

The chain is built from TRBV6-1 and TRBJ1-5; D unclear. Deletions cut 2 bases from V and 10 bases from J, with 9 bases between. There are 12 residues in the CDR3. The germline V gene encodes CDR1 MNHNS and CDR2 SASEGT. The CDR3 sequence: CASSESGVPQHF. CDR3 coding DNA: TGTGCCAGCAGTGAATCGGGTGTACCCCAGCATTTT.

V and J are TRBV7-2 and TRBJ1-2, with TRBD1 matching over 9 bases. The CDR3 has 13 residues. Losses at the gene ends were 5 bases for V and 5 bases for J; bases not matched to a gene: 3. Germline V CDR1 and CDR2: SGHTA, FQGNSA. CDR3: CASSNGQGYGYTF. The CDR3 DNA reads TGTGCCAGCAGCAACGGACAGGGGTATGGCTACACCTTC.

The count of this clone is one. The chain uses TRBV19 and TRBJ1-6; 7 bases match TRBD1. V trimming: 4 bases; J trimming: 6 bases; junction bases outside the gene matches: 9. CDR3 length equals 16 residues. Germline assignment: CDR1 LNHDA and CDR2 SQIVND (reference sequence). CDR3 coding DNA: TGTGCCAGTAGTACTCTCCGGGACAGTCCTAATTCACCCCTCCACTTT. This sequence encodes CASSTLRDSPNSPLHF.

This chain links TRBV20-1 with TRBJ2-1, with 10 bases matching TRBD2. The length of the CDR3 is 15 residues. The V gene's germline CDR1 is DFQATT and CDR2 SNEGSKA (reference sequence). The trim removed 3 bases at V and 7 bases at J, leaving 9 bases unmatched. CDR3 sequence (DNA): TGCAGTGCTAGTCCTCCGGGACTAGCGTGGAATGAGCAGTTCTTC. This gives the protein CSASPPGLAWNEQFF.

V gene TRBV2 combines with J gene TRBJ2-5; 8 bases match TRBD1. The germline V gene encodes CDR1 SNHLY and CDR2 FYNNEI. This CDR3 comprises 15 residues. The V segment lost 6 bases and the J segment 4 bases; nucleotides outside the gene matches: 10. CDR3 nucleotide sequence: TGTGCCAGCAGCCCACTGACAGGGGCGGGAGAGACCCAGTACTTC. The encoded protein is CASSPLTGAGETQYF.

The chain joins TRBV7-2 to TRBJ2-1; 12 bases match TRBD2. This CDR3 has 16 residues. V lost 0 bases, J lost 12 bases, and 9 bases stayed unmatched. Germline V gives CDR1 SGHTA, CDR2 FQGNSA. For the CDR3, the DNA is TGTGCCAGCAGCTTAGCGGGACTAGCGGGCCAATTGGGGCAGTTCTTC. Protein: CASSLAGLAGQLGQFF.

V gene TRBV2 combines with J gene TRBJ2-7, with 8 bases identical to TRBD1. The CDR3 has 14 residues. With 4 bases clipped from V and 3 bases from J, the junction kept 5 bases outside the gene matches. Germline assignment: CDR1 SNHLY and CDR2 FYNNEI. CDR3 protein: CASSGTGLNYEQYF. CDR3 in DNA: TGTGCCAGCAGTGGGACAGGGCTAAACTACGAGCAGTACTTC.

This chain links TRBV5-8 with TRBJ2-2; TRBD1 might be the D (6 bases). The CDR3 contains 16 residues. V was shortened by 0 bases and J by 1 base, with 10 bases between the two germline ends. Germline V gives CDR1 SGHTS, CDR2 YDEGEE. CDR3 in amino acids: CASSLGQVLNTGELFF. As DNA, the CDR3 is TGTGCCAGCAGCTTGGGACAGGTATTGAACACCGGGGAGCTGTTTTTT.

V usage is TRBV12-3 or TRBV12-4 and J usage is TRBJ1-3; D gene uncertain. The CDR3 contains 12 residues. The V end was cut by 3 bases, the J end by 4 bases, with 4 bases between. Written as DNA, the CDR3 is TGTGCCAGCAGTTTGAGCGGAAACACCATATATTTT. It yields the protein CASSLSGNTIYF.

J is TRBJ2-3 and V is TRBV9; 12 bases map to TRBD1. V lost 3 bases, J lost 8 bases, and 10 bases stayed unmatched. Per germline, CDR1 SGDLS and CDR2 YYNGEE. This CDR3 spans 16 amino acids. The DNA of the CDR3 is TGTGCCAGCAGCGAGAACCGGGACAGGGGGCTGGGTACGCAGTATTTT. This gives the protein CASSENRDRGLGTQYF.

The chain uses TRBV30 and TRBJ1-2; 8 bases match TRBD1. Germline values: CDR1 GTSNPN, CDR2 SVGIG (reference sequence). V gave up 4 bases and J gave up 5 bases; unmatched junction bases: 15. This CDR3 has 16 residues. CDR3 sequence reads: CAWTPGQGYSSYGYTF. As DNA, the CDR3 is TGTGCCTGGACTCCCGGACAGGGCTATTCCAGTTATGGCTACACCTTC.

This chain links TRBV15 with TRBJ2-1, with a possible D match to TRBD2 (6 bases). Trimming stripped 0 bases from V and 8 bases from J, with 8 bases between. The CDR3 extends over 13 amino acids. Germline V gene lookup returns CDR1 LNHNV and CDR2 YYDKDF (reference sequence). The CDR3 nucleotides are TGTGCCACCAGCAGAGACTGGGGGGATGAGCAGTTCTTC. Protein product: CATSRDWGDEQFF.

The genes are TRBV5-8 and TRBJ1-1; no definite D call. This CDR3 comprises 11 residues. The germline V and J ends were trimmed by 8 bases and 2 bases, with 7 bases remaining between them. Germline V gene sequence: CDR1 SGHTS, CDR2 YDEGEE. The CDR3 loop is CARYSNTEAFF. The DNA for the CDR3 is TGTGCCAGATATAGTAACACTGAAGCTTTCTTT.

This clone was observed many times. V and J are TRBV5-1 and TRBJ2-5, with TRBD2 matching 7 bases. With V trimmed by 3 bases and J by 5 bases, 10 bases remained unmatched. In germline, CDR1 is SGHRS, CDR2 YFSETQ. The length of the CDR3 is 15 residues. CDR3 in DNA: TGCGCCAGCAGCTCAAACCCTACTAGCGCGGAGACCCAGTACTTC. Translating gives CASSSNPTSAETQYF.

V is TRBV29-1 and J is TRBJ2-2; TRBD2 agrees at 10 bases. There are 14 residues in the CDR3. V shed 6 bases and J 3 bases; nucleotides not matched to a gene: 4. Germline assignment: CDR1 SQVTM and CDR2 ANQGSEA. The CDR3 protein is CSVTGLADTGELFF. CDR3 nucleotide sequence: TGCAGCGTAACAGGACTAGCGGACACCGGGGAGCTGTTTTTT.

The chain links TRBV27 to TRBJ2-1; TRBD1 is a possible D gene (6 bases). This CDR3 has 13 residues. V lost 7 bases, J lost 5 bases, and 12 bases lay in between. CDR1 MNHEY and CDR2 SMNVEV come from the germline V gene (reference sequence). The CDR3 region has the DNA TGTGCCAGCACCGAAAACAGGGACAATGAGCAGTTCTTC. As protein: CASTENRDNEQFF.

The chain joins TRBV27 to TRBJ1-6; the D is unclear. CDR3 length equals 12 residues. V was trimmed by 3 bases and J by 8 bases, leaving 5 bases between them. Germline-derived CDR1 and CDR2 are MNHEY and SMNVEV (reference sequence). The CDR3 region is CASSFFDSPLHF. The CDR3 DNA is TGTGCCAGCAGTTTTTTCGATTCACCCCTCCACTTT.

The chain has TRBV6-5 and TRBJ2-7; TRBD2 matches at 8 bases. Germline CDR1 MNHEY, CDR2 SVGAGI. The CDR3 contains 14 residues. The ends lost 6 bases at V and 0 bases at J; junction bases unmatched: 4. In nucleotides, the CDR3 is TGTGCCAGCAGGACCGGGGGGGCCTCCTACGAGCAGTACTTC. Its translation: CASRTGGASYEQYF.

This clone was recorded a few times. The rearrangement joins TRBV6-1 to TRBJ2-3; 9 bases map to TRBD2. This CDR3 has 15 amino acids. The germline CDR1 and CDR2 sequences are MNHNS and SASEGT. The ends lost 2 bases at V and 6 bases at J; junction bases unmatched: 6. As DNA, the CDR3 is TGTGCCAGCAGTGAATGGCGGGGGGGCCGGGATACGCAGTATTTT. This translates into CASSEWRGGRDTQYF.

The chain uses TRBV5-5 and TRBJ1-1; 10 bases match TRBD1. CDR3 length equals 14 residues. Trimming removed 4 bases from V and 5 bases from J; junction bases left unmatched: 5. Germline V CDR1 and CDR2: SGHKS, YYEKEE (reference sequence). CDR3 sequence (DNA): TGTGCCAGCAGCCCCGGGACAGGGGATACTGAAGCTTTCTTT. It encodes CASSPGTGDTEAFF.

This sequence joins TRBV5-5 and TRBJ1-2; D perhaps matches TRBD1 (6 bases). This CDR3 has 15 amino acids. Germline V lookup: CDR1 SGHKS, CDR2 YYEKEE (reference sequence). V lost 4 bases to trimming and J lost 4 bases, with 17 bases between them. The CDR3 DNA reads as TGTGCCAGCAGCACTGGGGACCGGGACACCTATGGCTACACCTTC. It translates to CASSTGDRDTYGYTF.